The clone carrying this TCR beta chain was seen repeatedly, ten times or more. These data originate in a study of neurological immune-mediated disorders. In TCRdb, the 5' RACE reads were re-called with MiXCR into one record per CDR3 protein. This sample has about 14,000 distinct CDR3 sequences, with over 10% found just once. In germline, CDR1 is SGHNT, CDR2 YENEEA. The CDR3 contains 16 residues. Trimming took 5 bases from V and 5 from J, leaving 21 bases between them. This chain uses TRBV11-3 with TRBJ1-2; TRBD1 is a possible D gene (5 bases). The source of this sequence is a female donor with HTLV-1-associated myelopathy (HAM/TSP). Sequenced material: CD8+ T cells from blood. For the CDR3, the DNA is TGTGCCAGCAGCCCGAGGCCGGACCGCGGGGGATATGGCTACACCTTC. This gives the protein CASSPRPDRGGYGYTF.